The 23 T cell receptor beta chains presented below share a single source sample, sequenced in a study of human T cells and chemical hapten exposure. TCRdb redid the calling of the RACE reads with MiXCR, one entry per CDR3 protein. The sample has 130,000 or so distinct CDR3 sequences, approximately 9.5% seen once. Time point given: healthy volunteer bleed at 2 weeks. RNA extraction used unfractionated whole blood as the source of total RNA. The sample comprised whole blood. These receptors were collected from a male donor in good health. Some clones in this sample may be carry-over from other donors' samples.

The rearrangement links TRBV20-1 to TRBJ2-1, with 10 nucleotides matching TRBD2. J was trimmed by 4 bases and V by 0 bases; bases with no gene match: 6. Germline-derived CDR1 and CDR2 are DFQATT and SNEGSKA (reference sequence). This CDR3 region has 16 residues. For the CDR3, the DNA is TGCAGTGCTAGAGATCTCCTAGCGGGGGCGTACAATGAGCAGTTCTTC. Its protein is CSARDLLAGAYNEQFF.

This clonotype came up a few times. This chain links TRBV29-1 with TRBJ1-5; the D gene is possibly TRBD1 (6 bases). In germline, CDR1 is SQVTM, CDR2 ANQGSEA. The CDR3 is 12 residues long. Deletions cut 3 bases from V and 5 bases from J, with 8 bases between. For the CDR3, the DNA is TGCAGCGTTGAGGACAGAGATCAGCCCCAGCATTTT. Translated, it gives CSVEDRDQPQHF.

This clonotype appeared a few times. The chain uses TRBV7-2 and TRBJ2-1, with TRBD2 matching 8 bases. CDR1 is SGHTA and CDR2 is FQGNSA in the germline V gene. The J segment lost 1 base and the V segment lost 4 bases, leaving 6 bases of the junction unmatched. The CDR3 has 16 amino acids. CDR3 sequence reads: CASSWYTSGSYNEQFF. The CDR3, as DNA: TGTGCCAGCAGCTGGTATACTAGCGGTTCCTACAATGAGCAGTTCTTC.

In its sample, this clonotype was seen many times. The rearrangement links TRBV4-3 to TRBJ2-7, with TRBD1 matching 9 bases. The V segment lost 3 bases and the J segment 5 bases; nucleotides outside the gene matches: 11. Looked up from germline, CDR1 is LGHNA and CDR2 is YSLEER. This CDR3 is 16 amino acids long. CDR3 loop: CASSQGLGTGSHEQYF. Here the CDR3 DNA reads TGCGCCAGCAGCCAGGGACTCGGGACAGGGTCCCACGAGCAGTACTTC.

The chain is built from TRBV5-5 and TRBJ1-2, with 7 bases lining up with TRBD1. Germline trimming cut 7 bases from V and 9 bases from J; bases unmatched to any gene: 9. The germline V gene has CDR1 SGHKS and CDR2 YYEKEE (reference sequence). The CDR3 is 12 residues long. The CDR3 sequence is CASSEGGGRYTF. CDR3 sequence (DNA): TGTGCCAGCTCTGAAGGGGGCGGGCGCTACACCTTC.

The chain links TRBV6-5 to TRBJ2-3, with D possibly being TRBD1 (5 bases). The CDR3 has 16 amino acids. Germline lookup yields CDR1 MNHEY and CDR2 SVGAGI. V dropped 5 bases and J dropped 2 bases, with 17 bases sitting between them. CDR3 bases: TGTGCCAGCAGTGATCAGGGAAGAACCTCCACAGATACGCAGTATTTT. Translated: CASSDQGRTSTDTQYF.

This clonotype was counted at least ten times. CDR3 nucleotides: TGTGCCAGCAGCGGAACCGGGACTAGCGTCAGGGAGCAGTTCTTC. Protein product: CASSGTGTSVREQFF. The gene calls are TRBV7-6 and TRBJ2-1; 10 bases are shared with TRBD2. Trimming cost V 5 bases and J 10 bases; bases outside gene matches: 11. The CDR3 loop spans 15 amino acids. Germline V gene data show CDR1 as SGHVS and CDR2 as FNYEAQ.

This clonotype has at least ten counts. The V and J genes are TRBV7-2 and TRBJ2-3; 11 nucleotides align to TRBD2. The germline gives CDR1 SGHTA, CDR2 FQGNSA. V shed 8 bases and J 5 bases; nucleotides not matched to a gene: 9. The CDR3 loop spans 15 amino acids. The CDR3 DNA is TGTGCCAGCCAGCAGACTAGCGGGACGGGAGATACGCAGTATTTT. This gives the protein CASQQTSGTGDTQYF.

This clonotype was observed at least ten times. The chain has TRBV4-1 and TRBJ1-2, with 7 bases fitting TRBD1. Germline CDR1 MGHRA, CDR2 YSYEKL. The CDR3 covers 17 residues. Trimming at V came to 0 bases and at J to 2 bases, leaving 9 bases not matched to a gene. In DNA form, the CDR3 reads TGCGCCAGCAGCCAAGATTACGAGGGGGCGAGAAACTATGGCTACACCTTC. Its protein is CASSQDYEGARNYGYTF.

There are many counts of this clonotype. Germline and junction disagree at one end, which may indicate a read error. The chain employs TRBV12-3 or TRBV12-4 and TRBJ1-5, with D possibly TRBD1 on 5 matching bases. The CDR3 covers 13 residues. The CDR3 DNA is TGTGCCAGCAGTTCAGGACCGGGACCCCTCTTGGATTTT. Amino acids: CASSSGPGPLLDF.

This clonotype was detected only a few times. The chain uses TRBV9 and TRBJ1-2; 8 nucleotides align to TRBD1. CDR1 is SGDLS, CDR2 YYNGEE, per germline. With 4 bases clipped from V and 4 bases from J, the junction kept 12 bases outside the gene matches. The CDR3 has 16 amino acids. The CDR3 sequence is CASSKDRARDGYGYTF. As DNA, the CDR3 is TGTGCCAGCAGCAAGGACAGGGCGAGGGATGGCTATGGCTACACCTTC.

This clonotype was detected a few times. The chain uses TRBV19 and TRBJ2-1; D remains ambiguous. This CDR3 has 14 amino acids. The germline gives CDR1 LNHDA, CDR2 SQIVND (reference sequence). Trimming took 2 bases from V and 6 from J, leaving 11 bases between them. This chain's CDR3 is CASSIRGPPNEQFF. DNA for the CDR3: TGTGCCAGTAGTATACGTGGCCCTCCCAATGAGCAGTTCTTC.

The rearrangement links TRBV20-1 to TRBJ1-1; D perhaps matches TRBD1 (5 bases). Per the germline V gene, CDR1 is DFQATT and CDR2 is SNEGSKA (reference sequence). The CDR3 contains 13 residues. V lost 4 bases and J 0 bases, leaving 9 bases between the germline ends. The CDR3: CSAKGAVNTEAFF. The CDR3 region has the DNA TGCAGTGCTAAAGGGGCAGTGAACACTGAAGCTTTCTTT.

The chain recombines TRBV5-1 with TRBJ2-2; 10 nucleotides match TRBD1. The CDR3 consists of 16 residues. Germline lookup yields CDR1 SGHRS and CDR2 YFSETQ. J lost 3 bases, V lost 4 bases, and 6 bases had no gene match. CDR3 region: CASSPSGTGDTGELFF. CDR3 nucleotide sequence: TGCGCCAGCAGCCCTTCCGGGACAGGGGACACCGGGGAGCTGTTTTTT.

The chain uses TRBV9 and TRBJ2-5, with 10 bases fitting TRBD1. V dropped 0 bases and J dropped 5; count of bases not matched to a gene: 4. Looked up from germline, CDR1 is SGDLS and CDR2 is YYNGEE. This CDR3 region has 15 residues. CDR3 sequence: CASSVATGQGETQYF. CDR3 DNA sequence: TGTGCCAGCAGCGTAGCTACGGGACAGGGGGAGACCCAGTACTTC.

About this clonotype itself: Since a much larger clone is just one base distant, this may be a read error. The chain has TRBV27 and TRBJ2-5; D might be TRBD2 (7 bases). Deletions cut 5 bases from V and 2 bases from J, with 18 bases between. The CDR3 sequence is 16 residues long. The germline gives CDR1 MNHEY, CDR2 SMNVEV (reference sequence). The CDR3 is CASSPPMGGAQETQYF. The CDR3 DNA sequence: TGTGCCAGCAGTCCTCCAATGGGGGGGGCTCAAGAGACCCAGTACTTC.

As to this clonotype: Because it lacks the conserved phenylalanine or tryptophan at the end, this CDR3 is likely a read error. V usage is TRBV27 and J usage is TRBJ1-5, with D hard to call. Trimming stripped 6 bases from V and 8 bases from J, with 17 bases between. The CDR3 has 14 residues. The germline CDR1 and CDR2 sequences are MNHEY and SMNVEV (reference sequence). The DNA for the CDR3 is TGTGCCAGCAGCCAAAGACATAGCCCAGAGCCCCAGCATTCT. It codes for CASSQRHSPEPQHS.

This clonotype turned up a few times. The rearrangement uses TRBV14 and TRBJ2-7; 9 positions match TRBD2. J lost 4 bases, V lost 4 bases, and 5 bases had no gene match. The CDR3 totals 14 residues. CDR1 and CDR2 (germline): SGHDN, FVKESK. CDR3 in DNA: TGTGCCAGCAGCCGTTCTAGCGGGGCGTACGAGCAGTACTTC. This gives the protein CASSRSSGAYEQYF. Drawing the rest from reference TRBV14 and TRBJ2-7, the complete variable domain is EAGVTQFPSHSVIEKGQTVTLRCDPISGHDNLYWYRRVMGKEIKFLLHFVKESKQDESGMPNNRFLAERTGGTYSTLKVQPAELEDSGVYFCASSRSSGAYEQYFGPGTRLTVT.

The chain uses TRBV7-2 and TRBJ2-7, with 7 bases identical to TRBD1. The CDR3 runs to 13 residues. The germline gives CDR1 SGHTA, CDR2 FQGNSA. V dropped 6 bases and J dropped 1; count of bases not matched to a gene: 3. CDR3 nucleotide sequence: TGTGCCAGCAGGGGACAGAGATCCTACGAGCAGTACTTC. Amino acids: CASRGQRSYEQYF.

The chain joins TRBV30 to TRBJ1-5; 9 bases align to TRBD1. The junction had 12 bases not matched to a gene; V was cut back by 2 bases and J by 7 bases. This CDR3 is 16 amino acids long. Germline V gene lookup returns CDR1 GTSNPN and CDR2 SVGIG (reference sequence). The CDR3 spells CAWSSATTGGEQPQHF. The DNA of the CDR3 is TGTGCCTGGAGTAGCGCAACAACAGGGGGCGAGCAGCCCCAGCATTTT.

This clonotype was counted a few times. The gene calls are TRBV5-5 and TRBJ2-3; TRBD2 matches 9 bases. The CDR3 consists of 17 residues. The V segment lost 0 bases and the J segment 1 base; nucleotides outside the gene matches: 6. CDR1 and CDR2 (germline): SGHKS, YYEKEE (reference sequence). The DNA of the CDR3 is TGTGCCAGCAGCTTGGCCAGGGCTAGCGGGGGCACAGATACGCAGTATTTT. Amino acids: CASSLARASGGTDTQYF.

This clonotype was found a few times. The CDR3 reads CASKIPGGETQYF. DNA for the CDR3: TGTGCCAGCAAGATCCCGGGGGGAGAGACCCAGTACTTC. The chain is built from TRBV6-5 and TRBJ2-5, with 7 nucleotides matching TRBD2. The CDR3 extends over 13 amino acids. CDR1 and CDR2 (germline): MNHEY, SVGAGI. V lost 7 bases to trimming and J lost 4 bases; unmatched junction nucleotides: 6.

The gene calls are TRBV19 and TRBJ2-3, with D maybe TRBD2 (6 bases). The germline V gene has CDR1 LNHDA and CDR2 SQIVND (reference sequence). This CDR3 contains 18 residues. The germline V and J ends were trimmed by 7 bases and 3 bases, with 26 bases remaining between them. CDR3 bases: TGTGCCAGTACCTCTCCGGCGGGGCACTCATCCCCGACAGATACGCAGTATTTT. It yields the protein CASTSPAGHSSPTDTQYF.